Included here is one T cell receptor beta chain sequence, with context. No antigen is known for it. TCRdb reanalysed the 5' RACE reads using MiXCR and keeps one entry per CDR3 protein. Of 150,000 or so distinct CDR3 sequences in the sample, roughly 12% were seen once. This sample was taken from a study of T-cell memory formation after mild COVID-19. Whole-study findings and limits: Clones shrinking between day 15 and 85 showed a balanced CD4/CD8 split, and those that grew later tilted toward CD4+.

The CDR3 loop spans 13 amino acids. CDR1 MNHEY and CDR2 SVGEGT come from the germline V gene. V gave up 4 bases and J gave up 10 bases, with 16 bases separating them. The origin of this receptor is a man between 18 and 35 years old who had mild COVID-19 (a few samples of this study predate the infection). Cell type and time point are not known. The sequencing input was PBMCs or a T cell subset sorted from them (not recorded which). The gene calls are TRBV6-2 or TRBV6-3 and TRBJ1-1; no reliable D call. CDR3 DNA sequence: TGTGCCAGCAGTTTAGAGGCGGGAGTGAGAGCTTTCTTT. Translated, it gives CASSLEAGVRAFF.